A selection of T cell receptor beta chains follows, all from one sample in a study of CD8 T cells in ankylosing spondylitis. TCRdb recomputed calls from the 5' RACE reads with MiXCR, one row per CDR3 protein. The table shows about 42,000 distinct CDR3 sequences, with less than 3.5% occurring only once. The sample comprised blood, either unsorted or a sorted T cell fraction (not recorded which). The source is a male donor with ankylosing spondylitis or in good health (not recorded which). CDR3s include the opening cysteine and the closing phenylalanine or tryptophan. The order of the fields is J gene, V gene, CDR3 protein.

>TRBJ2-5|TRBV9
CASSGLAAGQETQYF
>TRBJ2-7|TRBV9
CASSVKTGDEQYF
>TRBJ2-1|TRBV9
CASSSSGSRDNEQFF
>TRBJ1-1|TRBV9
CASSVGIGGNTEAFF
>TRBJ2-1|TRBV9
CASSVFAGIYNEQFF
>TRBJ2-2|TRBV9
CASSERGQGGGGELFF
>TRBJ1-4|TRBV9
CASSVGVHRGNEKLFF
>TRBJ1-3|TRBV9
CASSDRDRVNTIYF
>TRBJ2-7|TRBV9
CASSRLAATYEQYF
>TRBJ2-7|TRBV9
CASSATTDGYEQYF
>TRBJ2-2|TRBV9
CASSVASGRGNTGELFF
>TRBJ2-1|TRBV9
CASSPVPSYNEQFF
>TRBJ1-3|TRBV9
CASSVTSDSGNTIYF
>TRBJ2-7|TRBV9
CASSFSSGLGSEQYF
>TRBJ2-7|TRBV9
CASSSGGEQYF
>TRBJ1-1|TRBV9
CASSVSPGRFNTEAFF
>TRBJ1-3|TRBV9
CASSVSSGSGNTIYF
>TRBJ2-7|TRBV9
CASSEGPDPTLYEQYF
>TRBJ2-1|TRBV9
CASSVGQTYNEQFF
>TRBJ2-1|TRBV9
CASSGRIADNEQFF
>TRBJ2-3|TRBV9
CASSVVGGRTSDTQYF
>TRBJ2-3|TRBV9
CASSVGDSTDTQYF
>TRBJ1-1|TRBV9
CASSVGWTGGTEAFF
>TRBJ2-7|TRBV9
CASSVGVGGSAGGSYEQYF
>TRBJ1-3|TRBV9
CASSARTGNTIYF
>TRBJ2-5|TRBV9
CASSVATDQETQYF
>TRBJ2-1|TRBV9
CASTPLSGQGYNEQFF
>TRBJ2-7|TRBV9
CASSLGAQVPYEQYF
>TRBJ1-1|TRBV9
CASSVLRESTEAFF
>TRBJ2-7|TRBV9
CASSVTTLAYEQYF
>TRBJ2-1|TRBV9
CASSASAHEQFF
>TRBJ2-1|TRBV9
CASSVGGVSNEQFF
>TRBJ1-4|TRBV9
CASSVGGVTNEKLFF
>TRBJ2-1|TRBV9
CASSPGPHNEQFF
>TRBJ1-6|TRBV9
CASRGNSSFSPLHF
>TRBJ1-3|TRBV9
CASSARTGEGNTIYF
>TRBJ2-7|TRBV9
CASSVGQGGLYEQYF
>TRBJ2-7|TRBV9
CASSVGTPGYEQYF
>TRBJ1-1|TRBV9
CASSGRDSLNTEAFF
>TRBJ2-1|TRBV9
CASSGRLAGGAYNEQFF
>TRBJ2-5|TRBV9
CASSPTGVHQETQYF
>TRBJ2-1|TRBV9
CASSVVASGYNEQFF
>TRBJ1-2|TRBV9
CASSLDRGYGYTF
>TRBJ2-1|TRBV23-1
CASSQWGLAEPQKQFF
>TRBJ1-2|TRBV9
CASSVEQGSGYTF
>TRBJ2-1|TRBV9
CASSVVSGSTYNEQFF
>TRBJ2-3|TRBV9
CASSPRPQDTQYF
>TRBJ1-1|TRBV9
CASSVGLPGVNTEAFF
>TRBJ2-5|TRBV9
CASSASGRGLETQYF
>TRBJ2-3|TRBV9
CASSVAGGGLETDTQYF
>TRBJ2-3|TRBV9
CASSVVGLVWDTQYF
>TRBJ2-7|TRBV9
CASSGGQVSYEQYF
>TRBJ2-2|TRBV9
CASSVGGSGAGTGELFF